This T cell receptor (beta chain) was obtained from a study of shared clonotypes between healthy human individuals. Trimming removed 3 bases at V and 7 bases at J, with 13 bases between. The CDR3 loop spans 13 amino acids. The germline gives CDR1 SGHRS, CDR2 YFSETQ. As regards this clone: Its antigen is as yet unknown.

Each subset's genomic DNA was split evenly across several immunoSEQ plates. Sequencing was performed with immunoSEQ multiplex PCR; in TCRdb, only in-frame clones are kept and a portion is missing. The repertoire holds around 600,000 clones, roughly 98% seen once, with 0.25% to 0.35% in the top ten. CD45RO negativity and positive selection for CCR7 defined naive CD8 cells, a population that excluded terminally differentiated effector memory CD45RA+ cells. Study results and caveats: At large depth, rarefaction still showed sorted-subset sequencing to be incomplete.

Sequences were obtained from naive CD8+ T cells sorted from blood. The source is a man under 40 in good health. The chain joins TRBV5-1 to TRBJ1-1; TRBD1 might be the D (6 bases). The CDR3 reads CASSSEGVGEAFF. The CDR3 DNA reads TGCGCCAGCAGCTCAGAGGGGGTCGGTGAAGCTTTCTTT.